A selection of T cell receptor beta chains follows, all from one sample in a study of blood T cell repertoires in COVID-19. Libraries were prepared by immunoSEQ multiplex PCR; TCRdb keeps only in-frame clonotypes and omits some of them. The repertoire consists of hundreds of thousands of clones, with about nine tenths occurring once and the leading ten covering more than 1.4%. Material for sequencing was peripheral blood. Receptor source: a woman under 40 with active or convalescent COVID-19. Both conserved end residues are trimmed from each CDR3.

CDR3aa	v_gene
ASSCGQIQVSGNTIY	TRBV11-3
ASDIGQGGSPLH	TRBV6-5
ASTGTGLIDAF	TRBV23-1
ASSLEGAMNTEAF	TRBV7-9
AWSVLGRAGYEQY	TRBV30
ASSFYRGSNSGNTIY	TRBV5-6
ASSPRENQPQH	TRBV18
ASSIGLAGASEQF	TRBV19
ASSPDRGNQPQH	TRBV27
ASRDKNYGYT	TRBV6-5
ASSLSLAGLTDTQY	TRBV13
ATSDLEDRVKV	TRBV24-1
ASSLVPGWTEAF	TRBV11-2
ASSLSRHQGPPEAF	TRBV5-4
ASSLKASGHEQY	TRBV13
ASSNRGGTDTQY	TRBV5-4
ASSENRGHNEKLF	TRBV6-1
ASRLAGNTEAF	TRBV5-6
ASIMSPGYTEAF	TRBV19
ASSPGTGGSLTTYNEQF	TRBV5-1
ASRRDRGMGETQY	TRBV6-5
ASSLWRDTEAF	TRBV5-8
ASSSMGAVIADTQY	TRBV11-2
ASSLVQYTEAF	TRBV7-2
SVAAGSNTEAF	TRBV29-1
ASSPRTVRNTEAF	TRBV18
ASSLEGVPTNYGYT	TRBV5-1
SASYSYGYT	TRBV20-1
AINRLAGEGEQY	TRBV10-3